This section outlines one TCR beta chain sequence together with its context. Its antigen is as yet unknown. Germline loops: CDR1 SEHNR, CDR2 FQNEAQ (reference sequence). Trimming took off 5 bases at V and 0 bases at J, with 17 bases between the two ends. The CDR3 covers 16 residues. The data were taken from a study of T cell responses to AZD1222 COVID-19 vaccine. The table came from immunoSEQ multiplex PCR; TCRdb's copy has only in-frame clones and leaves some out. Seen here are roughly 140,000 clones, about 90% observed once, and the top ten hold about 3.5%. Findings and limits, study-wide: The span of vaccine-associated CD4 TCRs extended across spike, with dominance at 160-218 and 743-854. Donor demographics were predominantly white British with a female majority; clonal diversity may be underestimated. Among those given AZD1222, only 6 or 7 were seropositive at baseline. Reportedly, nearly half the spike-specific TCRs target unmutated variant regions.

This chain uses TRBV7-9 with TRBJ2-7, with a possible D match to TRBD2 (5 bases). Sample: peripheral blood, taken on day 0 of AZD1222 vaccination. The receptor's source is an adult in good health. CDR3 nucleotides: TGTGCCAGCAGCCCGGACGTCGGGGTCCTCTCCTACGAGCAGTACTTC. Protein product: CASSPDVGVLSYEQYF. Together with reference TRBV7-9 and TRBJ2-7, the CDR3 gives the full variable domain: DTGVSQNPRHKITKRGQNVTFRCDPISEHNRLYWYRQTLGQGPEFLTYFQNEAQLEKSRLLSDRFSAERPKGSFSTLEIQRTEQGDSAMYLCASSPDVGVLSYEQYFGPGTRLTVT.